Each of the 20 T cell receptor beta chains below was sequenced from the same sample in a study of blood T cell repertoires in COVID-19. Clones were sequenced by immunoSEQ multiplex PCR, and TCRdb holds only the in-frame ones, with some missing. The table includes approximately 200,000 clones, 87% detected once. The sequencing input was PBMCs or T cells enriched from blood (not recorded which). Receptors originate from a man aged 18 to 29 with acute COVID-19.

This chain uses TRBV4-3 with TRBJ1-3, with 9 bases matching TRBD1. CDR3 length: 16 residues. CDR1 LGHNA and CDR2 YSLEER come from the germline V gene. V lost 2 bases to trimming and J lost 2 bases; unmatched junction nucleotides: 4. CDR3 sequence: CASSQSHRGPGNTIYF. The CDR3 region has the DNA TGCGCCAGCAGCCAAAGCCACAGGGGGCCTGGAAACACCATATATTTT.

The rearrangement links TRBV28 to TRBJ1-4; D is possibly TRBD1 (5 bases). Trimming cost V 1 base and J 7 bases, with 10 bases left between them. The CDR3 is 14 amino acids. In germline, CDR1 is MDHEN, CDR2 SYDVKM. As DNA, the CDR3 is TGTGCCAGCAGTTTATTAGGGGCGAGTGAAAAACTGTTTTTT. As protein: CASSLLGASEKLFF.

The rearrangement joins TRBV6-2 or TRBV6-3 to TRBJ2-7; the match to TRBD2 covers 7 bases. The germline CDR1 and CDR2 sequences are MNHEY and SVGEGT. Germline trimming cut 4 bases from V and 0 bases from J; bases unmatched to any gene: 6. This CDR3 region has 15 residues. Written as DNA, the CDR3 is TGTGCCAGCAGTTCCCCCACGGGGGGCTCCTACGAGCAGTACTTC. Translation gives CASSSPTGGSYEQYF.

This chain links TRBV28 with TRBJ1-3; 7 bases fit TRBD1. Germline values: CDR1 MDHEN, CDR2 SYDVKM. V shed 4 bases, J shed 9 bases, and the junction held 12 bases outside the gene matches. CDR3 length equals 15 residues. The CDR3 here is CASSSDRDLGGTIYF. The CDR3 nucleotides are TGTGCCAGCAGTTCCGACAGGGACTTGGGGGGCACCATATATTTT. Drawing the rest from reference TRBV28 and TRBJ1-3, the complete variable domain is DVKVTQSSRYLVKRTGEKVFLECVQDMDHENMFWYRQDPGLGLRLIYFSYDVKMKEKGDIPEGYSVSREKKERFSLILESASTNQTSMYLCASSSDRDLGGTIYFGEGSWLTVV.

The chain links TRBV7-9 to TRBJ2-3, with 7 bases matching TRBD1. J lost 5 bases, V lost 4 bases, and 12 bases had no gene match. The germline V gene encodes CDR1 SEHNR and CDR2 FQNEAQ (reference sequence). The CDR3 totals 16 residues. CDR3 in amino acids: CASSSPTGDDIDTQYF. The CDR3, as DNA: TGTGCCAGCAGCTCCCCAACAGGGGACGACATAGATACGCAGTATTTT.

The chain combines TRBV19 with TRBJ1-6; TRBD1 matches at 10 bases. The V gene end was trimmed by 6 bases and the J gene end by 10 bases; junction bases not matched to a gene: 9. Germline lookup yields CDR1 LNHDA and CDR2 SQIVND (reference sequence). The CDR3 loop spans 15 amino acids. The CDR3: CASSNPGQGFSPLHF. The DNA for the CDR3 is TGTGCCAGTAGCAATCCGGGACAGGGGTTCTCACCCCTCCACTTT. The full variable domain, its missing parts supplied by reference TRBV19 and TRBJ1-6, is DGGITQSPKYLFRKEGQNVTLSCEQNLNHDAMYWYRQDPGQGLRLIYYSQIVNDFQKGDIAEGYSVSREKKESFPLTVTSAQKNPTAFYLCASSNPGQGFSPLHFGNGTRLTVT.

The chain combines TRBV28 with TRBJ2-2; 13 bases match TRBD2. J lost 4 bases, V lost 8 bases, and 7 bases had no gene match. The CDR3 is made up of 16 amino acids. Per germline, CDR1 MDHEN and CDR2 SYDVKM. The CDR3 reads CASRTSGSSGTGELFF. CDR3 nucleotides: TGTGCCAGCCGGACTAGCGGGAGTTCAGGCACCGGGGAGCTGTTTTTT.

The V call is TRBV14, the J call TRBJ1-2; no clear D gene. Trimming pared 1 base from V and 7 bases from J, leaving 10 bases between. The CDR3 runs to 13 residues. In germline, CDR1 is SGHDN, CDR2 FVKESK. CDR3 sequence: CASSQVPTRGYTF. CDR3 bases: TGTGCCAGCAGCCAAGTGCCAACTCGTGGCTACACCTTC.

As to this clone: Other DNA sequences within the sample encode an identical CDR3. The chain combines TRBV7-3 with TRBJ2-5; TRBD1 is a possible D gene (6 bases). The CDR3 covers 13 residues. From germline, CDR1 is SGHTA and CDR2 FQGTGA. The V gene lost 4 bases and the J gene lost 2 bases, with 8 bases spanning the gap. CDR3 nucleotides: TGTGCCAGCAGCTCGGGACAACAAGAGACCCAGTACTTC. Its translation is CASSSGQQETQYF.

The chain carries TRBV7-8 and TRBJ2-1; 14 nucleotides line up with TRBD2. This CDR3 spans 17 amino acids. The V gene end was trimmed by 5 bases and the J gene end by 8 bases; junction bases not matched to a gene: 11. Germline V lookup: CDR1 SGHVS, CDR2 FQNEAQ. The DNA of the CDR3 is TGTGCCAGCAGCGCCCAACCCGGGACTAGCGGGAGTGATGAGCAGTTCTTC. It yields the protein CASSAQPGTSGSDEQFF.

The rearrangement links TRBV30 to TRBJ2-7; the match to TRBD1 covers 8 bases. CDR3 length equals 15 residues. After removal of 3 bases from V and 2 bases from J, the junction contained 9 bases not matched to a gene. Germline values: CDR1 GTSNPN, CDR2 SVGIG (reference sequence). The CDR3 spells CAWRPGQAMPYEQYF. The CDR3 region has the DNA TGTGCCTGGAGGCCGGGACAGGCAATGCCCTACGAGCAGTACTTC.

The genes are TRBV2 and TRBJ2-3; 7 positions match TRBD2. The CDR3 loop spans 15 amino acids. Germline V lookup: CDR1 SNHLY, CDR2 FYNNEI. The junction had 8 bases not matched to a gene; V was cut back by 6 bases and J by 2 bases. Here the CDR3 reads CASRSSSGNTDTQYF. CDR3 DNA sequence: TGTGCCAGCAGATCATCCAGCGGGAACACAGATACGCAGTATTTT.

The chain employs TRBV3-1 (or the pseudogene TRBV3-2) and TRBJ2-1; D may be TRBD2 (5 bases). The CDR3 totals 16 residues. Looked up from germline, CDR1 is LGHDT and CDR2 is YNNKEL (reference sequence). The V and J ends lost 3 bases and 1 base respectively, with 13 bases between them. This CDR3 is CASSHRKRKSYNEQFF. The CDR3 DNA reads TGTGCCAGCAGCCATCGAAAGCGGAAATCCTACAATGAGCAGTTCTTC.

The CDR3 spells CASSHAGGGLNEKLFF. As DNA, the CDR3 is TGTGCCAGCAGCCATGCAGGGGGCGGCCTTAATGAAAAACTGTTTTTT. The chain has TRBV7-9 and TRBJ1-4; 8 bases fit TRBD1. Germline loops: CDR1 SEHNR, CDR2 FQNEAQ (reference sequence). The CDR3 is made up of 16 amino acids. Trimming at V came to 5 bases and at J to 4 bases, leaving 9 bases not matched to a gene.

V gene TRBV30 combines with J gene TRBJ2-7; D possibly corresponds to TRBD1 (6 bases). The CDR3 length is 13 residues. The germline gives CDR1 GTSNPN, CDR2 SVGIG (reference sequence). With 7 bases removed from V and 0 bases from J, the gap between germline ends came to 13 bases. CDR3 amino acids: CASLGASSYEQYF. The CDR3 DNA reads as TGTGCCTCCCTGGGGGCGAGCTCCTACGAGCAGTACTTC. Filled out from reference TRBV30 and TRBJ2-7, the complete variable domain reads SQTIHQWPATLVQPVGSPLSLECTVEGTSNPNLYWYRQAAGRGLQLLFYSVGIGQISSEVPQNLSASRPQDRQFILSSKKLLLSDSGFYLCASLGASSYEQYFGPGTRLTVT.

The V gene is TRBV7-9, the J gene TRBJ1-1; 7 bases line up with TRBD1. This CDR3 contains 15 residues. In germline, CDR1 is SEHNR, CDR2 FQNEAQ (reference sequence). Trimming cost V 7 bases and J 6 bases; bases outside gene matches: 14. DNA of the CDR3: TGTGCCAGCACCAGGGGGGGTTCGGGCCTAGCTGAAGCTTTCTTT. Amino acids: CASTRGGSGLAEAFF.

The rearrangement uses TRBV28 and TRBJ2-1; tentatively, D is TRBD2 (6 bases). Germline CDR1 is MDHEN and CDR2 is SYDVKM. The CDR3 contains 12 residues. With 4 bases removed from V and 9 bases from J, the gap between germline ends came to 10 bases. CDR3 sequence reads: CASSSGSFEQFF. CDR3 DNA sequence: TGTGCCAGCAGTTCCGGGAGCTTTGAGCAGTTCTTC.

V and J are TRBV7-9 and TRBJ2-7, with 12 bases identical to TRBD2. Germline trimming cut 5 bases from V and 3 bases from J; bases unmatched to any gene: 5. Germline V gene lookup returns CDR1 SEHNR and CDR2 FQNEAQ (reference sequence). This CDR3 has 15 amino acids. CDR3 nucleotide sequence: TGTGCCAGCAGCATGACTAGCGGGAGTATCTACGAGCAGTACTTC. This translates into CASSMTSGSIYEQYF. The full variable domain, rest sourced from reference TRBV7-9 and TRBJ2-7, is DTGVSQNPRHKITKRGQNVTFRCDPISEHNRLYWYRQTLGQGPEFLTYFQNEAQLEKSRLLSDRFSAERPKGSFSTLEIQRTEQGDSAMYLCASSMTSGSIYEQYFGPGTRLTVT.

The chain uses TRBV5-1 and TRBJ1-1, with 9 nucleotides matching TRBD1. With V trimmed by 0 bases and J by 3 bases, 0 bases remained unmatched. CDR3 length equals 14 residues. In germline, CDR1 is SGHRS, CDR2 YFSETQ. CDR3 amino acids: CASSLGTGDTEAFF. The CDR3 DNA is TGCGCCAGCAGCTTGGGGACAGGGGACACTGAAGCTTTCTTT.

V usage is TRBV7-9 and J usage is TRBJ2-2; D is possibly TRBD1 (9 bases). This CDR3 contains 18 residues. Germline V gene data show CDR1 as SEHNR and CDR2 as FQNEAQ (reference sequence). Trimming took off 6 bases at V and 9 bases at J, with 29 bases between the two ends. The CDR3 spells CASSTPGQGSGSIRELFF. The DNA for the CDR3 is TGTGCCAGCAGTACCCCGGGACAGGGCAGCGGGAGTATCCGGGAGCTGTTTTTT.